This T cell receptor (beta chain) was captured in a study of blood T cell repertoires in COVID-19. The wider study: Samples of COVID-19 (acute and convalescent) were obtained from the United States, Italy and Spain. T cells, B-cell-depleted T cells, or PBMCs supplied cDNA or gDNA.

Under the authors' procedure: It was from reference gene primer amplification that nucleated cell counts were estimated. Measured with immunoSEQ multiplex PCR; TCRdb has only the in-frame clones, and not every one. V and J calls and clone size are as listed in that table; D and trimming were resolved from the DNA. The data show 75,000 to 100,000 clones, about 75% seen once. Germline-derived CDR1 and CDR2 are SEHNR and FQNEAQ (reference sequence). CDR3 length: 14 residues. Trimming removed 5 bases at V and 6 bases at J, with 14 bases between. The chain has TRBV7-9 and TRBJ2-1; a weak D match, TRBD1 (5 bases). This TCR derives from a woman of 80 years or more with acute or convalescent COVID-19. Input material: peripheral blood. CDR3: CASSLDRYVNEQFF. As DNA, the CDR3 is TGTGCCAGCAGCCTCGACAGATACGTCAATGAGCAGTTCTTC.